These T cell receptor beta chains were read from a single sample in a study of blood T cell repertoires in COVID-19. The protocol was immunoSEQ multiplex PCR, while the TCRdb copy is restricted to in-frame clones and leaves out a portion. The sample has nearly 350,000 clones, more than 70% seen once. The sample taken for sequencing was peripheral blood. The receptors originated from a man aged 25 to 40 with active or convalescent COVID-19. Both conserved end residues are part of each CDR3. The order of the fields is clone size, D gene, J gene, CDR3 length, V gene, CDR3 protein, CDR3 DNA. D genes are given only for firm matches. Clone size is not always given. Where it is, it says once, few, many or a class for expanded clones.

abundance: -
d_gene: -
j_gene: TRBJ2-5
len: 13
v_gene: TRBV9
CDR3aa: CASSVSIQETQYF
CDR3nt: TGTGCCAGCAGCGTGTCTATCCAAGAGACCCAGTACTTC

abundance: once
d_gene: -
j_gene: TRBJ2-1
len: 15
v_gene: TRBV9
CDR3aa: CASSVAQERDNEQFF
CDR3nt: TGTGCCAGCAGCGTAGCTCAGGAGAGGGACAATGAGCAGTTCTTC

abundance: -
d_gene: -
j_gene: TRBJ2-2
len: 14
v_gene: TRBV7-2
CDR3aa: CASSLRVYTGELFF
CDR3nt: TGTGCCAGCAGCTTAAGAGTGTACACCGGGGAGCTGTTTTTT

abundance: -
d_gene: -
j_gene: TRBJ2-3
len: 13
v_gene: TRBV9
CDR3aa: CASSVGALDTQYF
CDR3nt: TGTGCCAGCAGTGTCGGAGCATTGGATACGCAGTATTTT

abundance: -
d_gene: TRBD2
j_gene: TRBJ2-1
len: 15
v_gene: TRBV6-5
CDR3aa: CAIVSGSRTYNEQFF
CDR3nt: TGTGCCATAGTTAGCGGGAGCAGGACCTACAATGAGCAGTTCTTC

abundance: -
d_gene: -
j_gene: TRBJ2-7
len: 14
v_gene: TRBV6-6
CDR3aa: CASSYVRLAYEQYF
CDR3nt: TGTGCCAGCAGTTACGTCAGGCTTGCCTACGAGCAGTACTTC

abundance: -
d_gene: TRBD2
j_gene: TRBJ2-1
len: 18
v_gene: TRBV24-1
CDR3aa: CATSEPTILAGSYNEQFF
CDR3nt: TGTGCCACCAGTGAGCCGACTATTCTAGCGGGCTCCTACAATGAGCAGTTCTTC

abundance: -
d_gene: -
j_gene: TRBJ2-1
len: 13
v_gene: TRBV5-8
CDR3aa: CASSLFILNEQFF
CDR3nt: TGTGCCAGCAGCTTGTTCATACTCAATGAGCAGTTCTTC

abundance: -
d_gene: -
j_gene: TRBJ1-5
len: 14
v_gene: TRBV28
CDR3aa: CASSSQRLRQPQHF
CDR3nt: TGTGCCAGCAGTTCCCAACGCCTACGGCAGCCCCAGCATTTT

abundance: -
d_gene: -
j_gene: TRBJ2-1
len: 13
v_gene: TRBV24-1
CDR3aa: CATSDPGYNEQFF
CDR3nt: TGTGCCACCAGTGATCCCGGGTACAATGAGCAGTTCTTC

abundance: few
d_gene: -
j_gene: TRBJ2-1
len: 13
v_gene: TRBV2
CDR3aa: CATRSGISNEQFF
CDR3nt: TGTGCCACCCGCTCCGGGATAAGCAATGAGCAGTTCTTC

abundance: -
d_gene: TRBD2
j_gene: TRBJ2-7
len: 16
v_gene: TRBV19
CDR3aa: CASSRLAGDGSYEQYF
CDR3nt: TGTGCCAGTAGTAGACTAGCGGGAGACGGCTCCTACGAGCAGTACTTC

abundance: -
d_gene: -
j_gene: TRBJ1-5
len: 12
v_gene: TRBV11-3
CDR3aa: CASSRGDQPQHF
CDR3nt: TGTGCCAGCAGCCGGGGAGATCAGCCCCAGCATTTT

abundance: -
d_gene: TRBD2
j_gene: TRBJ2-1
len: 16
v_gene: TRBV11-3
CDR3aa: CASSLVTSGGYNEQFF
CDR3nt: TGTGCCAGCAGCTTAGTGACTAGCGGGGGTTACAATGAGCAGTTCTTC

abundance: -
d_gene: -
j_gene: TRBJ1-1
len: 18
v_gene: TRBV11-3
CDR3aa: CASSSGGRWGAEDTEAFF
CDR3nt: TGTGCCAGCAGCTCCGGAGGGCGTTGGGGCGCCGAGGACACTGAAGCTTTCTTT

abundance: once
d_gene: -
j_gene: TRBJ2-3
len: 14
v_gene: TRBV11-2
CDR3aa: CASSMGGAPDTQYF
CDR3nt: TGTGCCAGCAGCATGGGCGGGGCCCCAGATACGCAGTATTTT

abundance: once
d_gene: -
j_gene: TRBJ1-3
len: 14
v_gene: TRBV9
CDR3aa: CASSVEQGGNTIYF
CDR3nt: TGTGCCAGCAGCGTAGAGCAGGGCGGCAACACCATATATTTT

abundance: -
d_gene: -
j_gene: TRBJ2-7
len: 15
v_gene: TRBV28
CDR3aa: CASSQGTSPFYEQYF
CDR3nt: TGTGCCAGCAGCCAGGGTACTAGCCCTTTCTACGAGCAGTACTTC

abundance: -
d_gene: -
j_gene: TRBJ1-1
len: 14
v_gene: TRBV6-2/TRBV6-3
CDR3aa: CASSYSGRETEAFF
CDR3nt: TGTGCCAGCAGTTACTCCGGACGGGAAACTGAAGCTTTCTTT

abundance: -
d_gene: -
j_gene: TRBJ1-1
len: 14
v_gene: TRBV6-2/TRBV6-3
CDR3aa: CASSYRVGTTEAFF
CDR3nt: TGTGCCAGCAGTTATCGAGTCGGGACTACTGAAGCTTTCTTT

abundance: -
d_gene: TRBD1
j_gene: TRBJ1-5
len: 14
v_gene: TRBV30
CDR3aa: CAWSQGASNQPQHF
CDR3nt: TGTGCCTGGAGTCAGGGGGCGAGCAATCAGCCCCAGCATTTT

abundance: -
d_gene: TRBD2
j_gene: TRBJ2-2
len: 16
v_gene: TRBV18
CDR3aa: CASSPSGRANTGELFF
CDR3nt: TGTGCCAGCTCACCTAGCGGGAGGGCGAACACCGGGGAGCTGTTTTTT

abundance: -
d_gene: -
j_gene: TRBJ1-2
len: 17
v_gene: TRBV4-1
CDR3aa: CASSDQRTGNVNYGYTF
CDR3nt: TGCGCCAGCAGCGACCAAAGGACGGGGAACGTTAACTATGGCTACACCTTC

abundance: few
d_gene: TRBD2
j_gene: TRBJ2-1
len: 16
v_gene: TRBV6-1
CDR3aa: CASSEEGGGSYNEQFF
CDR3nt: TGTGCCAGCAGTGAAGAGGGCGGGGGGTCCTACAATGAGCAGTTCTTC

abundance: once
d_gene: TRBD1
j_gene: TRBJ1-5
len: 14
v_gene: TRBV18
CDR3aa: CASSPKQGAQPQHF
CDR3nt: TGTGCCAGCTCACCAAAACAGGGGGCACAGCCCCAGCATTTT

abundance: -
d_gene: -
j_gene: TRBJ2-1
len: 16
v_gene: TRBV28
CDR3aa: CASSSRGGTRSNEQFF
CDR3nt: TGTGCCAGCAGTTCCAGGGGGGGGACTAGGTCCAATGAGCAGTTCTTC

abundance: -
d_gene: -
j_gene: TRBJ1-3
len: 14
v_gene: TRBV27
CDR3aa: CASTDSISGNTIYF
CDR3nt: TGTGCCAGTACGGACAGTATCTCTGGAAACACCATATATTTT

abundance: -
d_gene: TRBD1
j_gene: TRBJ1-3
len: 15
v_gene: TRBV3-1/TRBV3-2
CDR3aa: CASSRVTGVGNTIYF
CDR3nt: TGTGCCAGCAGCCGAGTGACAGGGGTTGGAAACACCATATATTTT

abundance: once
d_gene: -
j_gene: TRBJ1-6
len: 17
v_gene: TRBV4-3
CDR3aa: CASSQDRGSSYNSPLHF
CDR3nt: TGCGCCAGCAGCCAAGATAGGGGGAGCTCCTATAATTCACCCCTCCACTTT

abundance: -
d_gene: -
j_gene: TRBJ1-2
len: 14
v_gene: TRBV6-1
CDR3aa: CASSEGGHGSGYTF
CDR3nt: TGTGCCAGCAGTGAAGGCGGGCATGGGTCTGGCTACACCTTC

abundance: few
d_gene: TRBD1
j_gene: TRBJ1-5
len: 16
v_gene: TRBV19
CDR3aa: CASSIGTGWSNQPQHF
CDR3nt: TGTGCCAGTAGTATCGGGACAGGGTGGAGCAATCAGCCCCAGCATTTT

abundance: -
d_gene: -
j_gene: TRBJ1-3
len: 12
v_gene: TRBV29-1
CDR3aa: CSASGDGNTIYF
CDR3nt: TGCAGCGCCTCGGGAGATGGAAACACCATATATTTT

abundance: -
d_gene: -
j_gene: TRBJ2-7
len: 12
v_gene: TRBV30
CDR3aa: CAWSGASYEQYF
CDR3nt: TGTGCCTGGAGTGGGGCCAGCTACGAGCAGTACTTC

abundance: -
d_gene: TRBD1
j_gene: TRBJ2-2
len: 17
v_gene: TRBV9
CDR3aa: CASSPYGGQGADGELFF
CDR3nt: TGTGCCAGCAGCCCTTACGGGGGACAGGGGGCGGACGGGGAGCTGTTTTTT

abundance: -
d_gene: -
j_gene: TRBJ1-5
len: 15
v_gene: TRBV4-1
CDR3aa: CASSHYWSSNQPQHF
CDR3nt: TGCGCCAGCAGCCACTATTGGAGTAGCAATCAGCCCCAGCATTTT

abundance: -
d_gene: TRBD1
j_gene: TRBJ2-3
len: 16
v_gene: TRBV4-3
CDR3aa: CASSQAGGASGDTQYF
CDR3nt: TGCGCCAGCAGCCAAGCAGGGGGCGCCTCCGGGGATACGCAGTATTTT

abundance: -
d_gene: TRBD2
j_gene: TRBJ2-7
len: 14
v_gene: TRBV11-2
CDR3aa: CASSRELAVGEQYF
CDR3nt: TGTGCCAGCAGCCGTGAGCTAGCGGTGGGCGAGCAGTACTTC

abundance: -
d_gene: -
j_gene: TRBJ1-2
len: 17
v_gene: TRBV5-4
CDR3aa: CASSFLKQGPANYGYTF
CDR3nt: TGTGCCAGCAGCTTCTTAAAGCAGGGGCCCGCTAACTATGGCTACACCTTC

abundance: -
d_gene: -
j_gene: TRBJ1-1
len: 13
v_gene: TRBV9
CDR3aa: CASSVSMATEAFF
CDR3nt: TGTGCCAGCAGCGTCTCAATGGCCACTGAAGCTTTCTTT

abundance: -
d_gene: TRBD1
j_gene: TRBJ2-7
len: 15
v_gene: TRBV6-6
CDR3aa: CASSLTRQGWDEQYF
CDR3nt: TGTGCCAGCAGTTTAACCCGACAGGGGTGGGACGAGCAGTACTTC

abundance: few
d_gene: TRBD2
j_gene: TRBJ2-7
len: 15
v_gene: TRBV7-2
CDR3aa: CASSLTGTSGYEQYF
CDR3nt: TGTGCCAGCAGCCTTACCGGGACTAGCGGCTACGAGCAGTACTTC

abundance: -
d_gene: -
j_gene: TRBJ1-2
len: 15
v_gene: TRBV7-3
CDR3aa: CASSPTLARHYGYTF
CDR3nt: TGTGCCAGCAGCCCGACACTTGCTCGCCACTATGGCTACACCTTC

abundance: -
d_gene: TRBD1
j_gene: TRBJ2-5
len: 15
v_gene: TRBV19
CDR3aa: CASSIGDRGLETQYF
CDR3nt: TGTGCCAGTAGTATAGGGGACAGGGGGCTGGAGACCCAGTACTTC

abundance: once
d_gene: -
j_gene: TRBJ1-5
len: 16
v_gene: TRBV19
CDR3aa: CASSIGRSFSNQPQHF
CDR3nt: TGTGCCAGTAGCATAGGCAGGTCCTTTAGCAATCAGCCCCAGCATTTT

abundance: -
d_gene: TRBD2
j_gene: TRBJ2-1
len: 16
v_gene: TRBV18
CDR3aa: CASSPPGGGSYNEQFF
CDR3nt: TGTGCCAGCTCACCACCGGGGGGGGGCTCCTACAATGAGCAGTTCTTC

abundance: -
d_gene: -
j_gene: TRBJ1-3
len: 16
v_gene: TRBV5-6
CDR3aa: CASSLRGADSGNTIYF
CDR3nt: TGTGCCAGCAGCTTGCGGGGGGCGGACTCTGGAAACACCATATATTTT

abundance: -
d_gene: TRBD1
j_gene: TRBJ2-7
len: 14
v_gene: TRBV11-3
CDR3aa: CASSLGTGVGEQYF
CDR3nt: TGTGCCAGCAGCTTAGGGACAGGAGTCGGGGAGCAGTACTTC

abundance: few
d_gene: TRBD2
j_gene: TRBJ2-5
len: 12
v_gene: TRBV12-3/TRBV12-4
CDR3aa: CASSLLERERYF
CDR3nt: TGTGCCAGCAGTTTACTAGAGCGGGAGCGGTACTTC

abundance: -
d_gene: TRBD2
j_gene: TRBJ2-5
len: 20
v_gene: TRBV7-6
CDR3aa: CASSLMTRGLAGVRGETQYF
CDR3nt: TGTGCCAGCAGCTTAATGACCAGAGGACTAGCGGGAGTGAGGGGAGAGACCCAGTACTTC

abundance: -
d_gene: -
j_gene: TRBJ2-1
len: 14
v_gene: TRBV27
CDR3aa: CASSSSGHMREQFF
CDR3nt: TGTGCCAGCAGTTCGTCGGGACACATGCGTGAGCAGTTCTTC

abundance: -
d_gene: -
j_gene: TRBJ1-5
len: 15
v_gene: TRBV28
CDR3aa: CASRGSGVSNQPQHF
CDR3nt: TGTGCCAGCAGGGGGAGTGGGGTCAGCAATCAGCCCCAGCATTTT

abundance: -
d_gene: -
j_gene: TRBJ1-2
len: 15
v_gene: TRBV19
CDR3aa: CASSIAGHLNYGYTF
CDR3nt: TGTGCCAGTAGTATAGCGGGACACCTTAACTATGGCTACACCTTC

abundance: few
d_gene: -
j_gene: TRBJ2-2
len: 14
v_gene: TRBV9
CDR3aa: CASSPRLVTGELFF
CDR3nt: TGTGCCAGCAGCCCCCGACTAGTCACCGGGGAGCTGTTTTTT

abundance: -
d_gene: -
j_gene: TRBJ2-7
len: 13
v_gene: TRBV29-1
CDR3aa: CSVVLGGSYEQYF
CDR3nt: TGCAGCGTTGTTTTGGGGGGTTCCTACGAGCAGTACTTC

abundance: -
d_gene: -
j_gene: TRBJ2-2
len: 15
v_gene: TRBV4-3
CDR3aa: CASSHISGNTGELFF
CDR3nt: TGCGCCAGCAGCCATATAAGCGGCAACACCGGGGAGCTGTTTTTT